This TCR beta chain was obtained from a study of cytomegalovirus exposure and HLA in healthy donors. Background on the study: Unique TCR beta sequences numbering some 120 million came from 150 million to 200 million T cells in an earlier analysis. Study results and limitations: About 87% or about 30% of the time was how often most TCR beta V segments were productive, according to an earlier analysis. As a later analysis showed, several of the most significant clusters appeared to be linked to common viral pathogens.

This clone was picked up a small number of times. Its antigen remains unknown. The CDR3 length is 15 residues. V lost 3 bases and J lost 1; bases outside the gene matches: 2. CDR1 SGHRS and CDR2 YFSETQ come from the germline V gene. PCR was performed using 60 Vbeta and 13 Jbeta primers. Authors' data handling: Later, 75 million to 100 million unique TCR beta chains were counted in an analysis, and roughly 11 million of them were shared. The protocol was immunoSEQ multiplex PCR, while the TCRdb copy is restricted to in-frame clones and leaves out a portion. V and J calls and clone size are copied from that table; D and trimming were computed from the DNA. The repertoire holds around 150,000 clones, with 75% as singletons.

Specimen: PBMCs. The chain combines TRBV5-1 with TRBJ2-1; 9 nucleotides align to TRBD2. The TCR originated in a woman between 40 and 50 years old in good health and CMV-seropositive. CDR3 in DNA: TGCGCCAGCAGCTCGAGCGGGAGGTCCTACAATGAGCAGTTCTTC. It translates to CASSSSGRSYNEQFF.